These T cell receptor beta chains were read from a single sample in a study of blood T cell repertoires in COVID-19. The method was immunoSEQ multiplex PCR; TCRdb's version includes in-frame clones alone and lacks a portion of them. The table lists about 170,000 clones, around 82% of them singletons. The specimen sequenced was peripheral blood. The source of these receptors is a woman in her thirties or forties with COVID-19, enrolled during active disease. The CDR3 runs from the conserved cysteine through the conserved F or W. D genes are given only for firm matches. Only part of the rows carry a size: once, few, many, or a class if the clone is expanded.

few	TRBV25-1	TRBJ1-4	TRBD1	CASRGTANEKLFF	TGTGCCAGCAGAGGGACAGCTAATGAAAAACTGTTTTTT
NA	TRBV3-1/TRBV3-2	TRBJ2-3	TRBD2	CASSPAGGTDTQYF	TGTGCCAGCAGCCCAGCGGGGGGCACAGATACGCAGTATTTT
NA	TRBV6-5	TRBJ2-7	NA	CASGDYEQYF	TGTGCCAGCGGAGATTACGAGCAGTACTTC
NA	TRBV4-1	TRBJ1-5	TRBD1	CASSRTGGNQPQHF	TGCGCCAGCAGCCGGACAGGGGGAAATCAGCCCCAGCATTTT
NA	TRBV6-5	TRBJ1-5	TRBD1	CASRAGTGLQPQHF	TGTGCCAGCAGAGCAGGGACAGGGCTACAGCCCCAGCATTTT
NA	TRBV24-1	TRBJ2-3	NA	CATSDPIHSTGTDTQYF	TGTGCCACCAGTGATCCAATCCACTCAACTGGCACAGATACGCAGTATTTT
NA	TRBV5-4	TRBJ1-3	NA	CASTSGNTIYF	TGTGCCAGCACCTCGGGGAACACCATATATTTT
once	TRBV28	TRBJ2-1	TRBD1	CASSSRRDRGSNEQFF	TGTGCCAGCAGTTCGCGCCGGGACAGGGGAAGTAATGAGCAGTTCTTC
NA	TRBV10-2	TRBJ1-2	NA	CASSAVGTIDGYTF	TGCGCCAGCAGTGCTGTGGGGACAATCGATGGCTACACCTTC
NA	TRBV7-2	TRBJ1-3	TRBD1	CASSRTGTASSGNTIYF	TGTGCCAGCAGCAGAACCGGGACAGCGAGCTCTGGAAACACCATATATTTT
NA	TRBV29-1	TRBJ1-3	TRBD1	CSVATGSSGNTIYF	TGCAGCGTTGCGACAGGGAGCTCTGGAAACACCATATATTTT
NA	TRBV29-1	TRBJ1-2	TRBD1	CSVERQGALGYGYTF	TGCAGCGTTGAGAGACAGGGGGCCTTGGGATATGGCTACACCTTC
NA	TRBV5-4	TRBJ1-2	TRBD1	CASRGQGLNYGYTF	TGTGCCAGCAGGGGACAGGGCCTCAACTATGGCTACACCTTC
NA	TRBV30	TRBJ2-5	TRBD1	CAWRFPGTGAETQYF	TGTGCCTGGAGATTCCCCGGGACAGGTGCTGAGACCCAGTACTTC
few	TRBV6-5	TRBJ1-5	NA	CATSQGSNQPQHF	TGTGCCACCTCACAGGGTAGCAATCAGCCCCAGCATTTT
NA	TRBV18	TRBJ2-2	NA	CASSPSGGNTGELFF	TGTGCCAGCTCACCATCCGGTGGGAACACCGGGGAGCTGTTTTTT
many	TRBV30	TRBJ1-2	NA	CAWSTYPTGGGGYTF	TGTGCCTGGAGTACCTATCCGACAGGCGGAGGTGGCTACACCTTC
few	TRBV5-1	TRBJ2-2	NA	CASSPGMRTGELFF	TGCGCCAGCAGCCCGGGGATGAGAACCGGGGAGCTGTTTTTT
NA	TRBV7-9	TRBJ2-7	NA	CATGTQNYGQYF	TGTGCCACCGGGACACAGAATTACGGGCAGTACTTC
NA	TRBV9	TRBJ2-1	NA	CASSVNEGWLTRSSYNEQFF	TGTGCCAGCAGCGTAAACGAGGGGTGGCTGACTAGAAGCTCCTACAATGAGCAGTTCTTC
NA	TRBV15	TRBJ2-1	NA	CATSRGTGIFNEQFF	TGTGCCACCAGCAGAGGTACAGGAATATTCAATGAGCAGTTCTTC
NA	TRBV6-2/TRBV6-3	TRBJ1-2	TRBD1	CASSYPTGTDGYTF	TGTGCCAGCAGTTACCCAACAGGGACAGACGGCTACACCTTC
few	TRBV6-1	TRBJ1-2	NA	CASRPQGLEEGYTF	TGTGCCAGCAGGCCTCAGGGGTTGGAGGAAGGCTACACCTTC
NA	TRBV14	TRBJ2-1	TRBD2	CASSQVLGLAGEGEQFF	TGTGCCAGCAGCCAAGTATTGGGGCTAGCGGGAGAGGGTGAGCAGTTCTTC
NA	TRBV6-4	TRBJ1-5	NA	CASSPDSSNQPQHF	TGTGCCAGCAGCCCCGACAGTAGCAATCAGCCCCAGCATTTT
once	TRBV9	TRBJ2-3	NA	CASSGGRGQTDTQYF	TGTGCCAGCAGCGGCGGCAGAGGGCAGACAGATACGCAGTATTTT